The source of this TCR beta chain is a study of CD8+CD57+ T cells in acquired aplastic anemia. For the study at large: The study obtained an average of about 3.2 ug of DNA from sorted CD4+ and CD8+ cells. Overall study findings and caveats: Around 27 sequences, all CD8+ CDR3, were shared between patients and controls.

Trimming took 3 bases from V and 1 from J, leaving 9 bases between them. The germline gives CDR1 MGHRA, CDR2 YSYEKL. The CDR3 runs 14 residues. Genomic DNA, the template, was used for profiling of the TCR beta VDJ and CDR3. A single record per CDR3 protein comes from TCRdb applying MiXCR to the reads. Of 98,000 or so distinct CDR3 sequences detected, around half appear once; the ten largest clones hold 25% to 35%. A note on this clonotype: The antigen is undetermined.

Sequencing input: sorted CD4+, CD8+, or CD8+CD57+ T cells (not recorded which) from PBMCs. The chain employs TRBV4-1 and TRBJ1-2, with a weak D call TRBD1 (5 bases). The source is a human donor in good health, serving as a control. CDR3 region: CASSQGDSNYGYTF. CDR3 bases: TGCGCCAGCAGCCAGGGTGACAGTAACTATGGCTACACCTTC.